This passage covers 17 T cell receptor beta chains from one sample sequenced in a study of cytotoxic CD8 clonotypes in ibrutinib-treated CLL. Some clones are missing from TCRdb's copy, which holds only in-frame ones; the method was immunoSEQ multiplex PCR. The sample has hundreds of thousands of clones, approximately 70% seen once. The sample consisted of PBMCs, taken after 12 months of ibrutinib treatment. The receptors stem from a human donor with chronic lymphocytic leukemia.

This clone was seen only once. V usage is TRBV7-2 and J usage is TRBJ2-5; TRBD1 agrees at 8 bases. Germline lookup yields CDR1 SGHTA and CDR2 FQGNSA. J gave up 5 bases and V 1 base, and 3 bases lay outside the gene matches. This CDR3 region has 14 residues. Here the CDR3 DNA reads TGTGCCAGCAGCTTAGGGACAGGGCCCGAGACCCAGTACTTC. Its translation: CASSLGTGPETQYF.

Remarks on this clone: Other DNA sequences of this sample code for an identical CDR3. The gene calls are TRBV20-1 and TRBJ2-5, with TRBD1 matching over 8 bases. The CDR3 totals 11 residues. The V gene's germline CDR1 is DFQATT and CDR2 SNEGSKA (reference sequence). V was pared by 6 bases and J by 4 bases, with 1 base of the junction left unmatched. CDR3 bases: TGCAGTGCAGACAGGGGAGAGACCCAGTACTTC. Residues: CSADRGETQYF.

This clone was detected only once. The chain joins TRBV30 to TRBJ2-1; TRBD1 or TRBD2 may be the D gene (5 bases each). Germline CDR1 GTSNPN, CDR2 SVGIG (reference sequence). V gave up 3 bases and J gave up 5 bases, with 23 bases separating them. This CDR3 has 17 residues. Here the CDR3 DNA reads TGTGCCTGGAGGACCTTTCGAGGGACGATACCTAACAATGAGCAGTTCTTC. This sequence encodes CAWRTFRGTIPNNEQFF.

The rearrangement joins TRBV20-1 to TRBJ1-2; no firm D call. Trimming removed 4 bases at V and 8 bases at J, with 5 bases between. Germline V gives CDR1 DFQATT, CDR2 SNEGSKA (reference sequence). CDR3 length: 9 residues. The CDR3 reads CSAMLGYTF. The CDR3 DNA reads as TGCAGTGCTATGCTGGGCTACACCTTC.

In nucleotides, the CDR3 is TGCGCCAGCAGCTTGCAGGGGGCGATAGAGACCCAGTACTTC. This encodes CASSLQGAIETQYF. The chain combines TRBV5-1 with TRBJ2-5; 8 positions match TRBD1. V gave up 1 base and J gave up 4 bases; unmatched junction bases: 3. The CDR3 extends over 14 amino acids. CDR1 is SGHRS, CDR2 YFSETQ, per germline.

DNA for the CDR3: TGTGCCAGCAGCCAAGGTCTGGAGACCCAGTACTTC. Protein product: CASSQGLETQYF. J is TRBJ2-5 and V is TRBV14, with D hard to call. Germline V gene sequence: CDR1 SGHDN, CDR2 FVKESK. Trimming cost V 1 base and J 5 bases, with 5 bases left between them. The CDR3 sequence is 12 residues long.

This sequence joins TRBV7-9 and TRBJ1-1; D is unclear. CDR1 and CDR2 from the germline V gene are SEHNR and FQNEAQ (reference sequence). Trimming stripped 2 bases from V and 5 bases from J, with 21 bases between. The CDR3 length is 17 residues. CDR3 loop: CASSLSGRVKWGTEAFF. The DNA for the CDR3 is TGTGCCAGCAGCTTATCGGGTCGTGTGAAGTGGGGAACTGAAGCTTTCTTT.

Here the CDR3 DNA reads TGTGCCAGCAGTTTTCCAACAGGGGGCTATTTGAACACTGAAGCTTTCTTT. Residues: CASSFPTGGYLNTEAFF. The V and J genes are TRBV28 and TRBJ1-1, with TRBD1 matching over 9 bases. J lost 0 bases, V lost 3 bases, and 8 bases had no gene match. Germline V gene lookup returns CDR1 MDHEN and CDR2 SYDVKM. The CDR3 has 17 amino acids.

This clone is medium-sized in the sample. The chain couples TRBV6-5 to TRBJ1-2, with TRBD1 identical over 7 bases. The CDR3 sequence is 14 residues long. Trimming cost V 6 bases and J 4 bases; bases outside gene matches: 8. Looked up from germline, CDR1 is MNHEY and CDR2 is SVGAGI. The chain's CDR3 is CASRSRDSIYGYTF. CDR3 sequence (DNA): TGTGCCAGCAGATCCCGGGACAGCATCTATGGCTACACCTTC.

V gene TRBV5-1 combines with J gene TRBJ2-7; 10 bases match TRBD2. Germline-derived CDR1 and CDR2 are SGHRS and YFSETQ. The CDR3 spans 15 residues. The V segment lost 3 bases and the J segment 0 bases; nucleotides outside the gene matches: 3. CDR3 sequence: CASSSGLADSYEQYF. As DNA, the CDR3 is TGCGCCAGCAGCTCCGGACTAGCGGACTCCTACGAGCAGTACTTC.

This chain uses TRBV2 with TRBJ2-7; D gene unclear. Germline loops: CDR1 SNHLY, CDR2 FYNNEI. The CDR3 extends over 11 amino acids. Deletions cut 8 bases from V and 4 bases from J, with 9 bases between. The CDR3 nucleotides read TGTGCCAGCGCGCCAGTTTACGAGCAGTACTTC. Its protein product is CASAPVYEQYF.

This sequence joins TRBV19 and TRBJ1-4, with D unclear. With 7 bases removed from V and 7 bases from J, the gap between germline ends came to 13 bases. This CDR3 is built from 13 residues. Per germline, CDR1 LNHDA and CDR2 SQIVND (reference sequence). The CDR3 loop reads CASTNDLGEKLFF. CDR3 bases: TGTGCCAGTACCAATGACCTTGGTGAAAAACTGTTTTTT.

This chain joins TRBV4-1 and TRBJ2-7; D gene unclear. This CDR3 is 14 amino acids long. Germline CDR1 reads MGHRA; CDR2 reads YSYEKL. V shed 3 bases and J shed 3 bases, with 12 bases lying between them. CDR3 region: CASSQDGAHYEQYF. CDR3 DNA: TGCGCCAGCAGCCAGGATGGCGCCCACTACGAGCAGTACTTC.

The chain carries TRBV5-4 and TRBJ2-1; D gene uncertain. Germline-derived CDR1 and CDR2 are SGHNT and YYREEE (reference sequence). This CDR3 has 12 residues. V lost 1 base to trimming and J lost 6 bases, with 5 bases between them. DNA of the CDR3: TGTGCCAGCAGCTTGTTCCCCAATGAGCAGTTCTTC. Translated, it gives CASSLFPNEQFF.

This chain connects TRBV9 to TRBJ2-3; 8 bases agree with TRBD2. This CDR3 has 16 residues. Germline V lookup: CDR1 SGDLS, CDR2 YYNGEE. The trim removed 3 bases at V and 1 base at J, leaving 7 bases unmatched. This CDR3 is CASSAGGGLGTDTQYF. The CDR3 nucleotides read TGTGCCAGCAGCGCCGGGGGGGGTCTGGGCACAGATACGCAGTATTTT.

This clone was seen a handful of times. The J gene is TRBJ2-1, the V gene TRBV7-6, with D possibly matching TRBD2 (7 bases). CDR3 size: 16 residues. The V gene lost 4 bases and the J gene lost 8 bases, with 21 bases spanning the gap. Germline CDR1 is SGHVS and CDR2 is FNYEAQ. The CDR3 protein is CASSSGGGTPIHEQFF. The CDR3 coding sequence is TGTGCCAGCAGCTCGGGGGGTGGGACACCCATCCATGAGCAGTTCTTC.

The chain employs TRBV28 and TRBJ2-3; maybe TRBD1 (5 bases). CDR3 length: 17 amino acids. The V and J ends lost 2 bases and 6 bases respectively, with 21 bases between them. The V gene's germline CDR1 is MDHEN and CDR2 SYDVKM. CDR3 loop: CASSLTPAGRPPDTQYF. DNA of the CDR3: TGTGCCAGCAGTTTAACCCCGGCAGGGCGGCCGCCTGATACGCAGTATTTT. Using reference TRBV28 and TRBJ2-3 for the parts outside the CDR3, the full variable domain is DVKVTQSSRYLVKRTGEKVFLECVQDMDHENMFWYRQDPGLGLRLIYFSYDVKMKEKGDIPEGYSVSREKKERFSLILESASTNQTSMYLCASSLTPAGRPPDTQYFGPGTRLTVL.